This T cell receptor beta chain was captured by sequencing in a study of blood T cell repertoires in COVID-19. About the research overall: Spain, Italy and the United States supplied samples that represented acute and convalescent COVID-19. T cells, B-cell-depleted T cells, or PBMCs supplied cDNA or gDNA.

CDR3 size: 15 residues. V was trimmed by 5 bases and J by 0 bases, leaving 11 bases between them. Germline-derived CDR1 and CDR2 are MGHRA and YSYEKL. In the study's own analysis: Reference gene primer amplification gave nucleated cell count estimates. Produced via immunoSEQ multiplex PCR; TCRdb's table is partial and in-frame only. V and J calls and clone size are given by that table; D and trimming were obtained from the DNA. The data show fewer than 55,000 clones, around 83% seen once. The rearrangement links TRBV4-1 to TRBJ2-1; no reliable D call. This TCR came from a man aged 45-60 years with acute or convalescent COVID-19. Sequenced input: peripheral blood. This chain's CDR3 is CASSYSSLSYNEQFF. The CDR3 DNA reads TGCGCCAGCAGCTACAGCTCACTCTCCTACAATGAGCAGTTCTTC.